The clone carrying this T cell receptor beta chain was counted a few times. Its specificity is not known. The data were obtained in a study of blood T cells in healthy people across ages. General study findings and limits: Possibly confounding the expanded clonotype changes was the fact that donor CMV status was unknown. Estimated diversity that came from one million T cells was considered an underestimate.

A J-beta primer mix and a sample-barcoded 5' primer were used in a second PCR of about 7 to 12 cycles. A template-switch adaptor with 12 random nucleotides tagged each cDNA molecule. TCRdb re-derived calls from the 5' RACE reads in MiXCR, one entry per CDR3 protein. The sample lists some 900,000 distinct CDR3 sequences, 48% occurring once. Total RNA was isolated from each sample in quantities of at least 6 micrograms. Sequences were obtained from blood. The sequence was collected from a man aged 30 to 39 in good health.

CDR3 in DNA: TGCGCCAGCAGCCTTAGCCTGAGCACAGATACGCAGTATTTT. It translates to CASSLSLSTDTQYF. The chain recombines TRBV4-1 with TRBJ2-3; D ambiguous. With 4 bases removed from V and 0 bases from J, the gap between germline ends came to 8 bases. The CDR3 is 14 amino acids. Germline CDR1 MGHRA, CDR2 YSYEKL.